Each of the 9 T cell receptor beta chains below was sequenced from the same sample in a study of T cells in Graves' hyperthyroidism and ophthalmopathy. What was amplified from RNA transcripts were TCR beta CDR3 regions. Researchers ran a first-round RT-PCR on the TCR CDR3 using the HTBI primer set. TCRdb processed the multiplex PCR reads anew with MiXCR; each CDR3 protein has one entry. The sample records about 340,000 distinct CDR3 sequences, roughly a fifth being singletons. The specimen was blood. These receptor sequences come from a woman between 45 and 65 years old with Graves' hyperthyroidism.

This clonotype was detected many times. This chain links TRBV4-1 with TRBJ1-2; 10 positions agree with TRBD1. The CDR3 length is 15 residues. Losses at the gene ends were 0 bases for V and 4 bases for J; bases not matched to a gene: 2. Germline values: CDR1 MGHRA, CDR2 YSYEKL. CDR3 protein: CASSQEGTGAYGYTF. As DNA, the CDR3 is TGCGCCAGCAGCCAAGAAGGGACAGGGGCCTATGGCTACACCTTC.

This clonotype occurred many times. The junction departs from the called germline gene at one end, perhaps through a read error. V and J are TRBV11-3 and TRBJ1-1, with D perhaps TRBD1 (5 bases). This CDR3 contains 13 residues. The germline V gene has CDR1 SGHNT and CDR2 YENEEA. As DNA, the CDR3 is TGTGCCAGCAGCCTTCTCGGGGGGACTGAAGTTTTCTTT. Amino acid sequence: CASSLLGGTEVFF.

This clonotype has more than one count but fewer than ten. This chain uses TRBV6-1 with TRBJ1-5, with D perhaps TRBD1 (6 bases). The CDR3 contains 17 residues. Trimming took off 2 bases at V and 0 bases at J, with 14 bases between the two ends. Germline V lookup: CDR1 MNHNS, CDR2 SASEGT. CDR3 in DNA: TGTGCCAGCAGTGAACCTCGGGGGCCCTATAGCAATCAGCCCCAGCATTTT. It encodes CASSEPRGPYSNQPQHF.

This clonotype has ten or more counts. CDR3 sequence reads: CASSFTLRGRRTQYF. CDR3 nucleotides: TGTGCCAGCAGTTTTACTTTGCGGGGCCGGCGGACGCAGTATTTT. The chain employs TRBV28 and TRBJ2-3, with a weak D call TRBD2 (6 bases). Trimming took off 3 bases at V and 9 bases at J, with 19 bases between the two ends. This CDR3 contains 15 residues. Per germline, CDR1 MDHEN and CDR2 SYDVKM. Full variable domain (missing parts from reference TRBV28 and TRBJ2-3): DVKVTQSSRYLVKRTGEKVFLECVQDMDHENMFWYRQDPGLGLRLIYFSYDVKMKEKGDIPEGYSVSREKKERFSLILESASTNQTSMYLCASSFTLRGRRTQYFGPGTRLTVL.

The chain's CDR3 is CASSPQNGLNTEAFF. The CDR3 nucleotides are TGCGCCAGCAGCCCCCAGAACGGCCTGAACACTGAAGCTTTCTTT. The chain combines TRBV5-1 with TRBJ1-1, with no clear D. Trimming took off 4 bases at V and 0 bases at J, with 13 bases between the two ends. From germline, CDR1 is SGHRS and CDR2 YFSETQ. This CDR3 spans 15 amino acids.

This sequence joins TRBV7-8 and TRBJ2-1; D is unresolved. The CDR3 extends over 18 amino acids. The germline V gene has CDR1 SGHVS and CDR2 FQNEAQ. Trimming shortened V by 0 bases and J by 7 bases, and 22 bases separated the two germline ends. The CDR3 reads CASSLAHSNQIWANEQFF. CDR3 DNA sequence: TGTGCCAGCAGCTTAGCTCACAGTAATCAAATATGGGCAAATGAGCAGTTCTTC. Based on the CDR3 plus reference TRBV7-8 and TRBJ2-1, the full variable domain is GAGVSQSPRYKVAKRGQDVALRCDPISGHVSLFWYQQALGQGPEFLTYFQNEAQLDKSGLPSDRFFAERPEGSVSTLKIQRTQQEDSAVYLCASSLAHSNQIWANEQFFGPGTRLTVL.

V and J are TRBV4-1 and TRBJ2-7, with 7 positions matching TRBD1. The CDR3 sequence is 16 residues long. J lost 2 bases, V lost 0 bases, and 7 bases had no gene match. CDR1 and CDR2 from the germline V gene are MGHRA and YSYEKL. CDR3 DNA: TGCGCCAGCAGCCAAGAAGCGACAGGGCAAACCTACGAGCAGTACTTC. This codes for CASSQEATGQTYEQYF.

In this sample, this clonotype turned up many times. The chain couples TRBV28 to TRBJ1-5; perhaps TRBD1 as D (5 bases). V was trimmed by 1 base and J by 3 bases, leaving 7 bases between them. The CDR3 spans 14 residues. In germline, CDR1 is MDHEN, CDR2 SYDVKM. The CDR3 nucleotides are TGTGCCAGCAGTTTATTAGGGACCAATCAGCCCCAGCATTTT. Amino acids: CASSLLGTNQPQHF.

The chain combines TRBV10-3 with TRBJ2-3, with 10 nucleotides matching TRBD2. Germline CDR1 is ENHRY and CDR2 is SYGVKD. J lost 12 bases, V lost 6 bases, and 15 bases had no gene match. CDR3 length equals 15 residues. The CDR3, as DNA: TGTGCCATCAGCACCTTAGCGGGGGGTGCCTTCGACCAGTATTTT. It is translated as CAISTLAGGAFDQYF.